This entry lists 10 T cell receptor beta chains sequenced from one sample in a study of blood T cell repertoires in COVID-19. Sequenced by immunoSEQ multiplex PCR; TCRdb stores in-frame clones only, minus some. The sample holds a few hundred thousand clones, about 91% seen once. Sequencing was performed on peripheral blood. These receptors all come from a woman aged 30 to 39 with COVID-19, enrolled during active disease.

This clone was counted once. The chain is built from TRBV11-2 and TRBJ2-5; TRBD2 is a possible D gene (6 bases). Trimming cost V 5 bases and J 5 bases, with 15 bases left between them. This CDR3 has 14 residues. Germline values: CDR1 SGHAT, CDR2 FQNNGV. CDR3 sequence reads: CASSDLRGGETQYF. The CDR3, as DNA: TGTGCCAGCAGCGACCTGAGAGGAGGGGAGACCCAGTACTTC.

The rearrangement joins TRBV19 to TRBJ1-2, with TRBD1 as a possible D gene (5 bases). This CDR3 spans 13 amino acids. Germline V gives CDR1 LNHDA, CDR2 SQIVND (reference sequence). V lost 8 bases and J 6 bases, leaving 16 bases between the germline ends. The CDR3 bases are TGTGCCAGTCAAAACCCAGGGTCTGATGGCTACACCTTC. Translation gives CASQNPGSDGYTF.

The chain couples TRBV27 to TRBJ1-2; no reliable D call. This CDR3 contains 13 residues. The ends were cut back, 2 bases at V and 2 bases at J, with 6 bases in the middle. The germline CDR1 and CDR2 sequences are MNHEY and SMNVEV (reference sequence). CDR3 in DNA: TGTGCCAGCAGTTTAGCCAGAAACTATGGCTACACCTTC. Translating it yields CASSLARNYGYTF.

This clone has more than one count but fewer than ten. The chain uses TRBV7-9 and TRBJ2-1; D is perhaps TRBD1 (6 bases). Per germline, CDR1 SEHNR and CDR2 FQNEAQ (reference sequence). Between the trimmed V and J ends, which lost 8 bases and 6 bases, there was a span of 11 bases. The CDR3 is 12 amino acids. CDR3 residues: CASLGQSNEQFF. CDR3 nucleotides: TGTGCCAGCTTAGGACAGTCCAATGAGCAGTTCTTC.

The chain recombines TRBV7-9 with TRBJ2-4; a possible D gene is TRBD2 (6 bases). Germline-derived CDR1 and CDR2 are SEHNR and FQNEAQ (reference sequence). The CDR3 is 18 residues long. With 4 bases removed from V and 1 base from J, the gap between germline ends came to 20 bases. CDR3 sequence reads: CASSSFIAESLAKNIQYF. As DNA, the CDR3 is TGTGCCAGCAGCTCTTTCATAGCGGAGTCATTGGCCAAAAACATTCAGTACTTC.

The chain carries TRBV12-3 or TRBV12-4 and TRBJ1-2; 8 bases are a match to TRBD1. The V segment lost 6 bases and the J segment 8 bases; nucleotides outside the gene matches: 8. The CDR3 runs to 13 residues. The CDR3 here is CASSRGQGVGYTF. As DNA, the CDR3 is TGTGCCAGCAGCCGAGGACAGGGTGTAGGCTACACCTTC.

The DNA of the CDR3 is TGTGCCAGCAATCTAGGACAGACCAACATTCAGTACTTC. This translates into CASNLGQTNIQYF. The chain links TRBV12-3 or TRBV12-4 to TRBJ2-4, with D tentatively TRBD1 (6 bases). This CDR3 region has 13 residues. Trimming took 7 bases from V and 7 from J, leaving 14 bases between them.

The genes are TRBV6-1 and TRBJ1-4; D may be TRBD1 (6 bases). CDR1 and CDR2 from the germline V gene are MNHNS and SASEGT. The CDR3 spans 18 residues. V was clipped by 4 bases and J by 7 bases, with 25 bases between them. CDR3 protein: CASSATPGQMGLGEKLFF. CDR3 DNA: TGTGCCAGCAGTGCGACACCCGGACAGATGGGGTTGGGTGAAAAACTGTTTTTT.

The chain carries TRBV19 and TRBJ1-1, with TRBD1 matching over 7 bases. Germline V CDR1 and CDR2: LNHDA, SQIVND (reference sequence). Trimming cost V 7 bases and J 6 bases; bases outside gene matches: 5. The CDR3 has 12 residues. The chain's CDR3 is CASNEGAAEAFF. The CDR3 nucleotides are TGTGCCAGTAATGAGGGGGCCGCTGAAGCTTTCTTT.

The chain employs TRBV5-5 and TRBJ1-2; D remains ambiguous. The CDR3 has 15 amino acids. Trimming removed 0 bases from V and 3 bases from J, with 12 bases in between. Germline assignment: CDR1 SGHKS and CDR2 YYEKEE (reference sequence). The CDR3 coding sequence is TGTGCCAGCAGCTTGGGCCCGAGGAAGGACTATGGCTACACCTTC. It yields the protein CASSLGPRKDYGYTF.